This T cell receptor (beta chain) emerged from a study of PD-L1 blockade in urothelial cancer. Study details: Prior regimens of chemotherapy numbered 0 to 3 per patient.

Profiling relied on immunoSEQ multiplex PCR, and the TCRdb table lists in-frame clones only, not all of them. The sample carries around 120,000 clones, 70% to 90% recorded once. Each patient gave between 1 and 8 samples of peripheral blood mononuclear cells, which were collected pretreatment and during treatment. The CDR3 is made up of 15 amino acids. V was clipped by 8 bases and J by 5 bases; unmatched bases: 10. The V gene's germline CDR1 is MNHNS and CDR2 SASEGT. Regarding this clone: The antigen remains unidentified.

The study's findings and limits: Better survival was predicted by below-median pretreatment blood TCR clonality.

This TCR derives from a middle-aged man with urothelial cancer. Sequencing was performed on PBMCs, taken around atezolizumab (anti-PD-L1) treatment. This sequence joins TRBV6-1 and TRBJ2-2; 8 bases align to TRBD1. The CDR3 nucleotides are TGTGCCAGCTGGGCGGACAGGGCCCCGACCGGGGAGCTGTTTTTT. Its protein is CASWADRAPTGELFF.